This paragraph covers one T cell receptor (beta chain) sequence. Germline-derived CDR1 and CDR2 are SGHVS and FQNEAQ. This CDR3 comprises 13 residues. V was clipped by 1 base and J by 3 bases, with 4 bases between them. The record originates from a study of blood T cell dynamics during melanoma immunotherapy. On the study more broadly: Standard first-line treatment here was pembrolizumab or nivolumab plus ipilimumab in metastatic melanoma.

Time point indicated: pre-treatment baseline. Profiled with immunoSEQ multiplex PCR; TCRdb holds only in-frame clones, not every one. In the table there are some 5,600 clones, about 88% of which are singletons. The specimen comprised blood, sampled from a patient treated with checkpoint blockade. This TCR was recovered from a human donor with melanoma. The J gene is TRBJ2-1, the V gene TRBV7-8, with D uncertain. The CDR3: CASSLGFYNEQFF. For the CDR3, the DNA is TGTGCCAGCAGCTTAGGTTTCTACAATGAGCAGTTCTTC.